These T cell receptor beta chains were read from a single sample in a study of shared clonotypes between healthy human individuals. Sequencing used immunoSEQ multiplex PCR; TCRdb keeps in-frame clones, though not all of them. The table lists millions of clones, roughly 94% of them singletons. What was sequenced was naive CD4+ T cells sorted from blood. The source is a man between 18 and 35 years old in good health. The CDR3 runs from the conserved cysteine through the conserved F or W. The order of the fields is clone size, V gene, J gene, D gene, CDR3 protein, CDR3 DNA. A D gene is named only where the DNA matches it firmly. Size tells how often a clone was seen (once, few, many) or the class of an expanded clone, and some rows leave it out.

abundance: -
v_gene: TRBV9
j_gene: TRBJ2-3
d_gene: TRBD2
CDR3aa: CASSGTSGSTDTQYF
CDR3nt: TGTGCCAGCAGCGGGACTAGCGGAAGCACAGATACGCAGTATTTT

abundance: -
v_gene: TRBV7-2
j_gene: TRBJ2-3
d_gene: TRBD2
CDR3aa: CASSLPPSGRGTDTQYF
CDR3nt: TGTGCCAGCAGCTTACCCCCTAGCGGACGGGGGACAGATACGCAGTATTTT

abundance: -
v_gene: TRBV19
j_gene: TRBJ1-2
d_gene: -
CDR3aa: CASSFLNREGYTF
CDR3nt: TGTGCCAGTAGTTTTCTTAACAGGGAAGGCTACACCTTC

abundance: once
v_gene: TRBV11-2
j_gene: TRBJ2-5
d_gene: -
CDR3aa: CASSFRDQETQYF
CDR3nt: TGTGCCAGCAGCTTTAGAGATCAAGAGACCCAGTACTTC

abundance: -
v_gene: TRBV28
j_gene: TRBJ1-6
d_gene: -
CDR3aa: CASSALGGGNSPLHF
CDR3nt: TGTGCCAGCAGCGCGCTTGGCGGGGGGAACTCACCCCTCCACTTT

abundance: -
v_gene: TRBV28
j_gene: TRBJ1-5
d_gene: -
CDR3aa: CASSYPQPQPQHF
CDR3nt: TGTGCCAGCAGTTACCCCCAGCCTCAGCCCCAGCATTTT

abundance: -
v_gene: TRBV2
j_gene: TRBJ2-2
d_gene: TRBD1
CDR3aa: CASSRDRGPGELFF
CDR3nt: TGTGCCAGCAGCCGGGACAGGGGACCCGGGGAGCTGTTTTTT

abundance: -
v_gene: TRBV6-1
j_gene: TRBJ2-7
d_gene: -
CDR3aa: CASSESVRLRVEQYF
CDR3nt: TGTGCCAGCAGTGAATCGGTCAGGCTGCGGGTCGAGCAGTACTTC

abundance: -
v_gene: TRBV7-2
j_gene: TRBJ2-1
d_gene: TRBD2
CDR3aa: CASSLELAGGGEQFF
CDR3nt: TGTGCCAGCAGCTTAGAACTAGCGGGAGGGGGTGAGCAGTTCTTC

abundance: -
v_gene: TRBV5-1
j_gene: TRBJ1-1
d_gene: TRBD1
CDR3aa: CASSLGRWDRRNTEAFF
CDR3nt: TGCGCCAGCAGCTTGGGGCGATGGGACAGGAGGAACACTGAAGCTTTCTTT

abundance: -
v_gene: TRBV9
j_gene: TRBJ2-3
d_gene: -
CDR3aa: CASSVDLGGSTDTQYF
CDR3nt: TGTGCCAGCAGCGTAGATCTGGGAGGAAGCACAGATACGCAGTATTTT

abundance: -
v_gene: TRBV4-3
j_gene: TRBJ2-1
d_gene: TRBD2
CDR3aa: CASSQGSGRRDEQFF
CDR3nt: TGCGCCAGCAGCCAAGGTAGCGGGAGGAGGGATGAGCAGTTCTTC

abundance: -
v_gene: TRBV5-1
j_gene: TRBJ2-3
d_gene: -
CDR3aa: CASSLGTLGSADTQYF
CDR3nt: TGCGCCAGCAGCTTGGGGACATTGGGTTCCGCGGATACGCAGTATTTT

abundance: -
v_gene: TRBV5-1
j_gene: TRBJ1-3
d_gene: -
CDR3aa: CASSFLASGDSGNTIYF
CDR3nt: TGCGCCAGCAGCTTTTTGGCGAGCGGGGACTCTGGAAACACCATATATTTT

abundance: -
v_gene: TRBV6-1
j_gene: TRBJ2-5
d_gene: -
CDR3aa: CASRLFETQYF
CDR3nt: TGTGCCAGCAGGCTCTTCGAGACCCAGTACTTC

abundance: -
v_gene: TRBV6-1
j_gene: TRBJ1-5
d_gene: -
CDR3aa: CASSADKNQPQHF
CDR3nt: TGTGCCAGCAGTGCGGATAAGAATCAGCCCCAGCATTTT

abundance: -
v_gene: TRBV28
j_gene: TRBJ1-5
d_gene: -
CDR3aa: CASSLTGSNQPQHF
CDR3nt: TGTGCCAGCAGTTTAACTGGTAGCAATCAGCCCCAGCATTTT

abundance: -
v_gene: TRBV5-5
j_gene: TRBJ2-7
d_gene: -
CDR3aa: CASSLGAGLYYEQYF
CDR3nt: TGTGCCAGCAGCTTGGGGGCAGGATTATACTACGAGCAGTACTTC

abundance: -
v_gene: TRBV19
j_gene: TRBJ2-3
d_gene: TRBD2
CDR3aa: CASSIPGTSGGAPDTQYF
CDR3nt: TGTGCCAGTAGTATACCCGGGACTAGCGGGGGGGCTCCCGATACGCAGTATTTT

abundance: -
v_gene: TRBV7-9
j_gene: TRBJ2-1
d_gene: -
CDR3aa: CASSSPGNEQFF
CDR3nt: TGTGCCAGCAGCTCCCCCGGCAATGAGCAGTTCTTC

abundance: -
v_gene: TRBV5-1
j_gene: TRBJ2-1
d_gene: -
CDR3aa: CASSLARAGAPFGEQFF
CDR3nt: TGCGCCAGCAGCTTGGCGCGGGCGGGGGCGCCATTTGGTGAGCAGTTCTTC

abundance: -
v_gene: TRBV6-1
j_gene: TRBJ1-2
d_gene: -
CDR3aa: CASSQTAGGYTF
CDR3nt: TGTGCCAGCAGTCAGACGGCGGGCGGCTACACCTTC

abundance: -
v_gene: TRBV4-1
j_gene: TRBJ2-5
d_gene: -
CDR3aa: CASSLRGETQYF
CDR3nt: TGCGCCAGCAGCCTTAGGGGGGAGACCCAGTACTTC

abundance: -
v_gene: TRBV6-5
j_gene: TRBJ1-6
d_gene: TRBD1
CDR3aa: CASTRGEAYNSPLHF
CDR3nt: TGTGCCAGCACCAGGGGGGAGGCCTATAATTCACCCCTCCACTTT

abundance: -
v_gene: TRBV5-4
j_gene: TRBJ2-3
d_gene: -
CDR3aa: CASSWGTGSDTQYF
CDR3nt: TGTGCCAGCAGCTGGGGCACAGGATCAGATACGCAGTATTTT

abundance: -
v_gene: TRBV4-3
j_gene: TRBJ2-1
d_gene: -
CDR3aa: CASSQEDMSSYNEQFF
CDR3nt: TGCGCCAGCAGCCAGGAGGACATGAGCTCCTACAATGAGCAGTTCTTC

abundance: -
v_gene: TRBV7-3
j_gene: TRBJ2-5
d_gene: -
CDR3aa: CASSLAGVSETQYF
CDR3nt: TGTGCCAGCAGCTTAGCCGGGGTGTCAGAGACCCAGTACTTC

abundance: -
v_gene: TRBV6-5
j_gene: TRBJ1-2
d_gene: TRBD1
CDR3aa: CASSRGQGHGYTF
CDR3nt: TGTGCCAGCAGTCGGGGACAGGGGCATGGCTACACCTTC

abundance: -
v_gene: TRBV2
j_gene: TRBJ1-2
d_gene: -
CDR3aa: CASSEAGFVGYTF
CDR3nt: TGTGCCAGCAGTGAAGCAGGGTTTGTTGGCTACACCTTC

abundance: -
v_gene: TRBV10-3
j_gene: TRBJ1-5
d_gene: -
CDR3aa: CAISSEGNQPQHF
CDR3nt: TGTGCCATCAGCAGCGAGGGGAATCAGCCCCAGCATTTT

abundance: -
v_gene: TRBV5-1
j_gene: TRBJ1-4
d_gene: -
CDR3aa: CASSSSTGGEKLFF
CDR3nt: TGCGCCAGCAGCTCTTCTACCGGGGGTGAAAAACTGTTTTTT

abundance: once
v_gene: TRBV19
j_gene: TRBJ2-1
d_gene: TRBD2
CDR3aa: CASRTSGRHNEQFF
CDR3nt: TGTGCCAGTAGAACTAGCGGGAGGCACAATGAGCAGTTCTTC

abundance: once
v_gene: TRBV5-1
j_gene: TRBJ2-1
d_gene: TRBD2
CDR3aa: CASSLGDYLYVIEQFF
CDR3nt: TGCGCCAGCAGCTTGGGGGACTACTTATATGTAATAGAGCAGTTCTTC

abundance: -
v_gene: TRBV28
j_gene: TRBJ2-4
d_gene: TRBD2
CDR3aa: CASSPTLAGGLHIQYF
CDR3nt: TGTGCCAGCAGTCCCACTCTAGCGGGAGGGCTGCACATTCAGTACTTC

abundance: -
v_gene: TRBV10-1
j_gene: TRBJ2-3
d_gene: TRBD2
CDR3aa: CASSESRAGGPGTQYF
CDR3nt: TGCGCCAGCAGTGAGTCGCGAGCGGGGGGGCCGGGTACGCAGTATTTT

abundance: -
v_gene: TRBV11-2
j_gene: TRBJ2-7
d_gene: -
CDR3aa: CASSFGGYEQYF
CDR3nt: TGTGCCAGCAGCTTTGGCGGGTACGAGCAGTACTTC

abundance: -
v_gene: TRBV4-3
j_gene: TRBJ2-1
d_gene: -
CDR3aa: CASSQVKGGGRNEQFF
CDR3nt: TGCGCCAGCAGCCAAGTGAAGGGAGGGGGAAGGAATGAGCAGTTCTTC

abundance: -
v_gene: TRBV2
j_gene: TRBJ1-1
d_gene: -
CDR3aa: CASGEVAAFF
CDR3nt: TGTGCCAGCGGCGAGGTTGCTGCTTTCTTT

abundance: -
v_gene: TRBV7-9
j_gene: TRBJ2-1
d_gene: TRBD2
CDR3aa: CASSSEVAGGPHEQFF
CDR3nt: TGTGCCAGCAGCTCAGAAGTAGCGGGGGGGCCCCATGAGCAGTTCTTC

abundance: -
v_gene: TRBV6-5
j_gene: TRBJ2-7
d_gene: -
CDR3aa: CASSNGIYYEQYF
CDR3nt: TGTGCCAGCAGCAATGGGATTTACTACGAGCAGTACTTC

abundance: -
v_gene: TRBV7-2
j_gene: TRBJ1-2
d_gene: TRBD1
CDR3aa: CASSKGTGGSNYGYTF
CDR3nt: TGTGCCAGCAGCAAAGGGACAGGGGGCTCGAACTATGGCTACACCTTC

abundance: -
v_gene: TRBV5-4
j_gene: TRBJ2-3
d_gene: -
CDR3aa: CASSFILFTDTQYF
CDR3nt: TGTGCCAGCAGCTTCATCTTATTCACAGATACGCAGTATTTT

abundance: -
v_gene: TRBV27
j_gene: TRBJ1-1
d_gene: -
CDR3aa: CASRSVAEAFF
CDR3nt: TGTGCCAGCAGATCAGTTGCTGAAGCTTTCTTT

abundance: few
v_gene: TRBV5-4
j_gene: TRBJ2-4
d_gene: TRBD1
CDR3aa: CASSISGGTQNIQYF
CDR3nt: TGTGCCAGCAGCATATCAGGGGGCACACAAAACATTCAGTACTTC

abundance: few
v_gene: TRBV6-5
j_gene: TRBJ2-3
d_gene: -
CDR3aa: CASSYSGTDTQYF
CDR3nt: TGTGCCAGCAGTTACTCGGGTACAGATACGCAGTATTTT

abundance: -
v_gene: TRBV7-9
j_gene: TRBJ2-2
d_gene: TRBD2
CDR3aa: CATSTSGGFTGELFF
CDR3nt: TGTGCCACCTCTACTAGCGGGGGTTTCACCGGGGAGCTGTTTTTT

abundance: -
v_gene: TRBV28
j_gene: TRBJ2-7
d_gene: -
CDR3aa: CASSLDTLGRAYEQYF
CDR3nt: TGTGCCAGCAGTTTGGACACCCTGGGCAGGGCCTACGAGCAGTACTTC